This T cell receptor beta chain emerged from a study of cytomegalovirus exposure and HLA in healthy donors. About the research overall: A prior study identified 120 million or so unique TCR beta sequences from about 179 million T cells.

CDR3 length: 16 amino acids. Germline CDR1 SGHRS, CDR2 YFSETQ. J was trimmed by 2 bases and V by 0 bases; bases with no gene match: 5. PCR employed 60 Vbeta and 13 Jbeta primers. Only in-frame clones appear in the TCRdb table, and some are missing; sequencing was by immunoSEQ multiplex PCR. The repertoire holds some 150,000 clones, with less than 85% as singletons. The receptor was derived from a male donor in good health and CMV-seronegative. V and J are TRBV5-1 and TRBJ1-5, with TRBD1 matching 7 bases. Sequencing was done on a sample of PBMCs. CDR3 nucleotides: TGCGCCAGCAGCTTGGAGACAGGGTTCGGCAATCAGCCCCAGCATTTT. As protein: CASSLETGFGNQPQHF.